Shown below are 9 T cell receptor beta chains from a single sample sequenced in a study of T cell repertoires in cytomegalovirus infection (dated by TCRdb to about 2019). The reads were generated on an Illumina HiSeq 1500. The raw public reads went through TCRdb reprocessing: fastp at Q25, MiXCR clone calling, in-frame beta chains kept. Rows with a matching CDR3 protein are joined into one entry that keeps the most common DNA and genes. For this sample there are around 270,000 distinct CDR3 sequences; 9.1% appear just once. More than 13% of the sample belongs to the ten largest clones. The sample was PBMCs. The receptors stem from a human donor in good health (CMV status not recorded). Some clones in this sample may be carry-over from other donors' samples.

In this sample, this clonotype turned up many times. The chain joins TRBV7-9 to TRBJ1-5; D not certain. This CDR3 has 15 residues. V lost 5 bases and J 2 bases, leaving 13 bases between the germline ends. Germline V gene data show CDR1 as SEHNR and CDR2 as FQNEAQ (reference sequence). CDR3 nucleotides: TGTGCCAGCAGCCAAGATGGATGGGGCAATCAGCCCCAGCATTTT. Its translation: CASSQDGWGNQPQHF. The entire variable domain, with the rest obtained from reference TRBV7-9 and TRBJ1-5, is as follows: DTGVSQNPRHKITKRGQNVTFRCDPISEHNRLYWYRQTLGQGPEFLTYFQNEAQLEKSRLLSDRFSAERPKGSFSTLEIQRTEQGDSAMYLCASSQDGWGNQPQHFGDGTRLSIL.

This clonotype was detected ten times or more. This chain joins TRBV6-2 or TRBV6-3 and TRBJ2-7; D is possibly TRBD2 (5 bases). Germline CDR1 MNHEY, CDR2 SVGEGT. V dropped 2 bases and J dropped 2 bases, with 10 bases sitting between them. This CDR3 comprises 14 residues. DNA of the CDR3: TGTGCCAGCAGTTACGGATCGGGGACCTACGAGCAGTACTTC. Its protein is CASSYGSGTYEQYF.

Points on this clonotype: Possible read error: a much larger clone is one base away. J is TRBJ2-7 and V is TRBV4-3; possibly TRBD1 for D (5 bases). Germline assignment: CDR1 LGHNA and CDR2 YSLEER. The CDR3 has 15 amino acids. The CDR3 loop is CASSHGQGYSYELYF. CDR3 bases: TGCGCCAGCAGCCATGGTCAGGGATACTCCTACGAGCTGTACTTC.

This clonotype was seen ten or more times. The chain has TRBV7-6 and TRBJ2-1; D is unresolved. There are 14 residues in the CDR3. The ends were cut back, 6 bases at V and 6 bases at J, with 15 bases in the middle. The germline V gene encodes CDR1 SGHVS and CDR2 FNYEAQ. CDR3 residues: CASSPLGSANEQFF. Written as DNA, the CDR3 is TGTGCCAGCAGTCCCTTAGGCAGTGCCAATGAGCAGTTCTTC.

In this sample, this clonotype turned up a few times. The chain is built from TRBV30 and TRBJ1-1; 7 bases agree with TRBD1. V gave up 2 bases and J gave up 6 bases; unmatched junction bases: 3. Looked up from germline, CDR1 is GTSNPN and CDR2 is SVGIG (reference sequence). The CDR3 is 12 amino acids. The CDR3 DNA is TGTGCCTGGAGTCCAGGGGGAGCTGAAGCTTTCTTT. Translation gives CAWSPGGAEAFF.

This clonotype was observed at least ten times. V usage is TRBV12-3 or TRBV12-4 and J usage is TRBJ1-1, with D perhaps matching TRBD1 (6 bases). V lost 5 bases to trimming and J lost 5 bases, with 18 bases between them. The CDR3 sequence is 15 residues long. For the CDR3, the DNA is TGTGCCAGCAGTCCCGCCCAACAGGGACTGACTGAAGCTTTCTTT. It is translated as CASSPAQQGLTEAFF.

The table lists this clonotype with many counts. The chain uses TRBV2 and TRBJ2-7; D ambiguous. CDR1 is SNHLY, CDR2 FYNNEI, per germline. The CDR3 totals 14 residues. V was clipped by 10 bases and J by 5 bases, with 21 bases between them. This CDR3 is CATKGKLLGHEQYF. The CDR3 DNA reads as TGTGCCACCAAAGGGAAACTGCTGGGTCACGAGCAGTACTTC.

This clonotype was observed many times. V gene TRBV7-2 combines with J gene TRBJ1-2, with D perhaps matching TRBD1 (6 bases). The CDR3 length is 17 residues. The germline gives CDR1 SGHTA, CDR2 FQGNSA. V gave up 1 base and J gave up 4 bases, with 19 bases separating them. The CDR3 loop is CASSLGGSDRRFYGYTF. In DNA, the CDR3 is TGTGCCAGCAGCTTAGGAGGAAGTGACAGGAGATTCTATGGCTACACCTTC.

This clonotype was counted many times. This rearrangement joins TRBV10-3 to TRBJ1-1, with no clear D. The V and J ends lost 0 bases and 1 base respectively, with 9 bases between them. The CDR3 spans 15 residues. Germline V lookup: CDR1 ENHRY, CDR2 SYGVKD. In DNA, the CDR3 is TGTGCCATCAGTGAGTCTGCAGCAGAGAACACTGAAGCTTTCTTT. Its translation is CAISESAAENTEAFF.